Sequencing of this T cell receptor (beta chain) was carried out in a study of blood T cell repertoires in COVID-19. V was clipped by 0 bases and J by 9 bases; unmatched bases: 6. The germline V gene encodes CDR1 SGHTA and CDR2 FQGNSA. The CDR3 runs to 16 residues. As originally analysed: Using reference gene primer amplification, nucleated cell counts were estimated. Measured with immunoSEQ multiplex PCR; TCRdb has only the in-frame clones, and not every one. The DNA was the basis for D and trimming; V, J and clone size are from that table. The sample yields more than 150,000 clones, 85% to 90% seen once. This clone was seen a single time.

The chain recombines TRBV7-2 with TRBJ1-6, with 9 nucleotides matching TRBD1. The specimen was peripheral blood. This TCR was recovered from a man between 35 and 55 years old with active or convalescent COVID-19. CDR3 nucleotides: TGTGCCAGCAGCTTAGCTGGGACAGGGTCCTCTTCACCCCTCCACTTT. It translates to CASSLAGTGSSSPLHF.